This T cell receptor (beta chain) was documented in a study of identical twins. Germline V CDR1 and CDR2: SGHDT, YYEEEE. The CDR3 length is 15 residues. The V segment lost 3 bases and the J segment 11 bases; nucleotides outside the gene matches: 13. General study results and limits: Twins shared out-of-frame alpha sequences with excess low generation probability. Out-of-frame beta chain sequences displayed weaker excess sharing between twins.

Carrying unique molecular identifiers, the cDNA also gained a universal primer site through template switching. TCRdb recomputed calls from the 5' RACE reads with MiXCR, one row per CDR3 protein. The profile covers 550,000 to 700,000 distinct CDR3 sequences, with roughly 20% appearing a single time and about 4.5% taken by the ten largest. Points on this clonotype: The antigen is not known.

These data also featured in a second study, about T cells expressing NK-cell markers.

The sequence came from a young woman in good health. J is TRBJ2-1 and V is TRBV5-6, with TRBD1 identical over 8 bases. Sample: PBMCs. The CDR3 DNA reads as TGTGCCAGCAGCTCTGGACAGGGTTTTTTAGGCAAGCAGTTCTTC. Its protein is CASSSGQGFLGKQFF.